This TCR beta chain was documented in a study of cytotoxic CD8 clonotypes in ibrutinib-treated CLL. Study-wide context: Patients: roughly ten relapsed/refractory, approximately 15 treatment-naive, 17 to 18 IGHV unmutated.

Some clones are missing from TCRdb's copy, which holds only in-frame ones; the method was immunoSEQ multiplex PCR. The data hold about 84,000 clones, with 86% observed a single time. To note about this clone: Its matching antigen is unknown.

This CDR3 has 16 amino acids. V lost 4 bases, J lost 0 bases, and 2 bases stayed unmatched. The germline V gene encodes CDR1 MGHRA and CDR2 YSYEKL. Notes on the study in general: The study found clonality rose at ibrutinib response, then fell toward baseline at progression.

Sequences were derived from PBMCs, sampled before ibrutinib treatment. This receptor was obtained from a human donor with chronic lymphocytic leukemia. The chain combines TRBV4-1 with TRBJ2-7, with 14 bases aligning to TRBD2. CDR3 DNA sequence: TGCGCCAGCAGCCCGGGACTAGCGGGAGCCTCCTACGAGCAGTACTTC. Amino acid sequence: CASSPGLAGASYEQYF.